This T cell receptor beta chain is drawn from a study of T cell responses to AZD1222 COVID-19 vaccine (TCRdb year 2021). Background on the whole study: AZD1222 recipients with second doses at about 4 weeks or about 12 weeks were pooled, because spike-specific TCR depth and breadth did not differ between schedules. A total of 233 trial participants underwent TCR sequencing, of whom 207 received two doses of AZD1222 and some 26 received two doses of the MenACWY control vaccine. Trial participants were enrolled by age into subgroups of 18-55, 56-69 and 70-plus years, and roughly 150, 30 and 60 TCR-sequenced participants, respectively, were included in these subgroups. The paper's findings and limits, for the study overall: Participants were mostly white British and included more females than males, and it was suggested by the authors that clonal diversity may have been underestimated. Spike-specific TCR breadth and depth rose significantly after two AZD1222 doses compared with day 0 and with MenACWY recipients. Conclusions about previously exposed vaccinees were limited because only a handful of AZD1222 recipients were SARS-CoV-2 seropositive at baseline. The 56-69-year group was small, and its depth increase did not reach significance, likely because of low power. The vaccine-associated CD4 TCRs covered the entire spike protein, and the dominant responses fell in regions 160-218 and 743-854. No day 14 peak-response samples were available, so repertoires were characterized only after the peak T cell response. Reportedly, close to half of the unique spike-specific TCRs recognized epitopes lying outside the regions that are mutated in the B.1.351 and B.1.1.7 variants.

What the time point label conveys for this sample: baseline before first vaccination. The vaccinee samples were drawn from two UK trials, COV001 and COV002, one of which was a single-blind randomized controlled phase 2/3 trial testing AZD1222 (ChAdOx1 nCoV-19) in healthy adults. For TCRbeta chain sequencing, PBMC samples from trial participants were taken at day 0 and at day 28 after the second dose. Turning to this clone: Its binding antigen is unknown. No base quality information exists; no much larger clone differs at one position.

The CDR3 regions of human TCRbeta chains were analyzed by immunosequencing. The authors processed their data as follows. TCRs in the repertoires were matched against a reference library of SARS-CoV-2-specific TCRs that had been generated with the MIRA antigen-specificity platform. Breadth was defined as the fraction of unique TCRs that were SARS-CoV-2-associated. Depth was defined as the fraction of total T cells that were SARS-CoV-2-associated. Each spike-specific TCR was assigned to its reactive spike region and to a CD4 or CD8 class using the MIRA data. Log10-transformed breadth and depth values were compared by one-way ANOVA with Sidak's multiple comparisons tests. TCRdb took over this immuneACCESS table, retaining in-frame rearrangements with V and J assigned. Such tables are incomplete; in checked studies, under half of the missing clones stem from an unresolved V gene, and the remainder is unexplained. V, J and clone size derive from that table, while D and trimming were established from the DNA sequence. The sample data list roughly 120,000 clones, and 80% to 90% of these were observed just once. Just under 9.5% of the sample lies in the top ten.

The germline V gene (reference sequence) gives CDR1 as MNHEY and CDR2 as SMNVEV. Germline trimming amounts to 3 bases on V and 3 bases on J, with 1 as the count of junction bases outside the gene matches. Counted from cysteine to phenylalanine, this CDR3 has 14 amino acids. The only DNA kept is the CDR3, 42 bases in frame from the first base. The source is an adult in good health. This specimen consisted of peripheral blood, obtained on day 0 of AZD1222 vaccination. The V and J segments used are TRBV27 and TRBJ2-7; TRBD2 matches 11 bases in the middle. The nucleotides read TGTGCCAGCAGTTTTCTAGCGGGGGGCTACGAGCAGTACTTC. The resulting protein is CASSFLAGGYEQYF.